Shown below are 10 T cell receptor beta chains from a single sample sequenced in a study of cytomegalovirus exposure and HLA in healthy donors. The PCR ran on 60 Vbeta and 13 Jbeta primers. The data were produced by immunoSEQ multiplex PCR, yet TCRdb's version contains in-frame clones alone and is incomplete. This sample has around 130,000 clones, with around 80% found just once. Sequenced input: PBMCs. The receptors here all came from a man aged 25 to 40 in good health and CMV-seronegative.

The chain couples TRBV5-1 to TRBJ2-7; D possibly corresponds to TRBD2 (6 bases). Trimming shortened V by 4 bases and J by 3 bases, and 17 bases separated the two germline ends. This CDR3 has 15 residues. CDR1 and CDR2 (germline): SGHRS, YFSETQ. The CDR3 here is CASSLEPGLSYEQYF. CDR3 nucleotides: TGCGCCAGCAGCCTAGAACCGGGACTGAGCTACGAGCAGTACTTC.

The chain is built from TRBV11-2 and TRBJ1-1, with D possibly matching TRBD1 (6 bases). The CDR3 has 13 amino acids. Germline V lookup: CDR1 SGHAT, CDR2 FQNNGV. V was shortened by 5 bases and J by 13 bases, with 20 bases between the two germline ends. The CDR3 sequence: CASSGGGGQFIFF. CDR3 DNA: TGTGCCAGCAGCGGGGGGGGTGGACAGTTTATTTTCTTT.

The chain couples TRBV19 to TRBJ2-7, with 9 bases lining up with TRBD1. The trim removed 6 bases at V and 4 bases at J, leaving 10 bases unmatched. In germline, CDR1 is LNHDA, CDR2 SQIVND (reference sequence). This CDR3 comprises 15 residues. The CDR3, as DNA: TGTGCCAGTAGCACAGCCGGGACAGGGTGGTACGAGCAGTACTTC. This sequence encodes CASSTAGTGWYEQYF.

The gene calls are TRBV28 and TRBJ2-7; 7 bases map to TRBD1. J gave up 7 bases and V 1 base, and 10 bases lay outside the gene matches. CDR1 is MDHEN and CDR2 is SYDVKM in the germline V gene. CDR3 size: 15 residues. CDR3 amino acids: CASSLSTGVLGEQYF. Written as DNA, the CDR3 is TGTGCCAGCAGTTTATCTACAGGGGTGCTTGGAGAGCAGTACTTC.

A single count supports this clone. The chain uses TRBV11-2 and TRBJ1-1, with TRBD1 identical over 8 bases. V shed 4 bases, J shed 1 base, and the junction held 2 bases outside the gene matches. The CDR3 loop spans 14 amino acids. Germline CDR1 reads SGHAT; CDR2 reads FQNNGV. This CDR3 reads CASSWGTGNTEAFF. CDR3 nucleotide sequence: TGTGCCAGCAGCTGGGGGACAGGGAACACTGAAGCTTTCTTT.

The V and J genes are TRBV27 and TRBJ2-2; possible D gene TRBD2, 6 bases. There are 15 residues in the CDR3. V was trimmed by 3 bases and J by 5 bases, leaving 13 bases between them. Germline loops: CDR1 MNHEY, CDR2 SMNVEV (reference sequence). This CDR3 reads CASSLAQEGTGELFF. The CDR3 DNA reads as TGTGCCAGCAGTTTGGCTCAGGAGGGGACCGGGGAGCTGTTTTTT.

The J gene is TRBJ2-3, the V gene TRBV5-5; TRBD2 agrees at 10 bases. The CDR3 spans 18 residues. V dropped 2 bases and J dropped 1; count of bases not matched to a gene: 10. CDR1 SGHKS and CDR2 YYEKEE come from the germline V gene (reference sequence). CDR3 in amino acids: CASSFGSTLAGGTDTQYF. DNA for the CDR3: TGTGCCAGCAGCTTCGGCAGTACCCTAGCGGGAGGCACAGATACGCAGTATTTT.

The CDR3: CASSQQGNSPLHF. Written as DNA, the CDR3 is TGCGCCAGCAGCCAACAGGGTAATTCACCCCTCCACTTT. The genes are TRBV4-1 and TRBJ1-6; a weak D match, TRBD1 (5 bases). CDR1 and CDR2 (germline): MGHRA, YSYEKL. V gave up 2 bases and J gave up 6 bases, with 5 bases separating them. The CDR3 sequence is 13 residues long.

The table lists this clone with many counts. The chain is built from TRBV5-6 and TRBJ2-1, with D maybe TRBD2 (5 bases). Germline CDR1 is SGHDT and CDR2 is YYEEEE. V was trimmed by 5 bases and J by 6 bases, leaving 12 bases between them. This CDR3 region has 13 residues. This CDR3 reads CASSRRLPNEQFF. The CDR3, as DNA: TGTGCCAGCAGTCGGAGACTACCCAATGAGCAGTTCTTC.

This chain links TRBV7-6 with TRBJ2-7, with TRBD2 matching 7 bases. CDR3 length: 16 amino acids. V trimming: 0 bases; J trimming: 1 base; junction bases outside the gene matches: 6. CDR1 and CDR2 from the germline V gene are SGHVS and FNYEAQ. CDR3 DNA: TGTGCCAGCAGCTTAGCGCCTGCGGGAGAGTCCTACGAGCAGTACTTC. It specifies CASSLAPAGESYEQYF.